Included here is one TCR beta chain sequence, with context. The conserved phenylalanine or tryptophan normally closing the CDR3 is absent here, so this likely arose from a read error. The limits of the CDR3 on the DNA are not certain, so only TCRdb's listed CDR3 is given. This entry comes from a study of tumor-infiltrating lymphocytes in oesophageal squamous cell carcinoma. One entry per CDR3 protein results from TCRdb running MiXCR on the PCR reads. The top ten clones hold approximately 15% of a sample with about 21,000 distinct CDR3 sequences, approximately 40% of them seen once. Including both end residues, the CDR3 is 15 amino acids long.

This sequence was found in a male donor with esophageal squamous cell carcinoma. J is TRBJ2-7 and V is TRBV6-7; the table's TRBD2 call for D was not verified on the DNA. TRBV6-7 is an open reading frame whose function is uncertain. The material sequenced was normal esophageal tissue next to the tumor. CDR3 in amino acids: CASSYGHYGGYTFGS.